Shown below are 26 T cell receptor beta chains from a single sample sequenced in a study of T cells in Graves' hyperthyroidism and ophthalmopathy. Amplified TCR beta CDR3 regions derived from RNA transcripts. Initially, a first-round RT-PCR of the TCR CDR3 employed the HTBI primer set. Using its own MiXCR run on the multiplex PCR reads, TCRdb lists one record per CDR3 protein. The sample carries around 530,000 distinct CDR3 sequences, 17% recorded once. The sequencing input was blood. The receptors shown here come from a woman between 18 and 29 years old with Graves' ophthalmopathy.

This clonotype was recorded a few times. This chain connects TRBV7-9 to TRBJ2-6; D might be TRBD1 or TRBD2, each matching 5 bases. Trimming took 4 bases from V and 4 from J, leaving 20 bases between them. CDR1 and CDR2 (germline): SEHNR, FQNEAQ (reference sequence). The CDR3 extends over 18 amino acids. CDR3 bases: TGTGCCAGCAGCTCGACTAACCGACGTGGGGCCGGGGCCAACGTCCTGACTTTC. Its protein product is CASSSTNRRGAGANVLTF. Together with reference TRBV7-9 and TRBJ2-6, the CDR3 gives the full variable domain: DTGVSQNPRHKITKRGQNVTFRCDPISEHNRLYWYRQTLGQGPEFLTYFQNEAQLEKSRLLSDRFSAERPKGSFSTLEIQRTEQGDSAMYLCASSSTNRRGAGANVLTFGAGSRLTVL.

This clonotype was observed many times. The V and J genes are TRBV20-1 and TRBJ2-7, with TRBD2 identical over 10 bases. V lost 5 bases and J lost 5; bases outside the gene matches: 3. The germline gives CDR1 DFQATT, CDR2 SNEGSKA (reference sequence). CDR3 length: 12 residues. The CDR3 reads CSALAGAHEQYF. The CDR3 nucleotides are TGCAGTGCTCTAGCGGGAGCCCACGAGCAGTACTTC.

This clonotype was seen many times. The chain couples TRBV28 to TRBJ2-7; perhaps TRBD2 as D (5 bases). Trimming pared 6 bases from V and 3 bases from J, leaving 18 bases between. The CDR3 totals 15 residues. Germline CDR1 MDHEN, CDR2 SYDVKM. The CDR3 nucleotides read TGTGCCAGCAGCGTCGGAGGAGGCTTCCACTACGAGCAGTACTTC. Translated, it gives CASSVGGGFHYEQYF.

This clonotype was seen many times. The chain is built from TRBV7-2 and TRBJ2-1; D unclear. V was pared by 7 bases and J by 12 bases, with 13 bases between. The length of the CDR3 is 11 residues. Looked up from germline, CDR1 is SGHTA and CDR2 is FQGNSA. The CDR3 reads CASTFGFGQFF. As DNA, the CDR3 is TGTGCCAGCACTTTTGGGTTCGGGCAGTTCTTC.

This clonotype was counted ten times or more. V is TRBV20-1 and J is TRBJ1-3, with TRBD1 matching over 7 bases. The junction had 9 bases not matched to a gene; V was cut back by 5 bases and J by 2 bases. CDR1 DFQATT and CDR2 SNEGSKA come from the germline V gene (reference sequence). CDR3 size: 15 residues. The CDR3 DNA reads TGCAGTGCTTCCCCCGGGACAGCGACTGGAAACACCATATATTTT. The encoded protein is CSASPGTATGNTIYF.

The table lists this clonotype with many counts. J is TRBJ2-5 and V is TRBV20-1, with TRBD2 matching 7 bases. Looked up from germline, CDR1 is DFQATT and CDR2 is SNEGSKA (reference sequence). The CDR3 is 12 amino acids. The V and J ends lost 3 bases and 4 bases, in that order; junction bases with no gene match: 2. CDR3 in DNA: TGCAGTGCTAGTGGGGAGGGAGAGACCCAGTACTTC. Translation: CSASGEGETQYF.

The sample holds many counts of this clonotype. The rearrangement joins TRBV27 to TRBJ2-7; D gene unclear. Germline V gene lookup returns CDR1 MNHEY and CDR2 SMNVEV (reference sequence). Trimming took 0 bases from V and 5 from J, leaving 14 bases between them. CDR3 length: 15 amino acids. The CDR3 region has the DNA TGTGCCAGCAGTTTATCTACGGTTTCAGCCCACGAGCAGTACTTC. Protein: CASSLSTVSAHEQYF.

This clonotype has at least ten counts. The chain links TRBV5-1 to TRBJ1-2; D ambiguous. Per germline, CDR1 SGHRS and CDR2 YFSETQ. This CDR3 is 15 amino acids long. The germline V and J ends were trimmed by 4 bases and 4 bases, with 17 bases remaining between them. The CDR3 spells CASSPEVRGSYGYTF. DNA for the CDR3: TGCGCCAGCAGCCCAGAAGTGAGAGGTTCCTATGGCTACACCTTC.

This clonotype showed up just a few times. This chain uses TRBV5-1 with TRBJ1-3, with D maybe TRBD1 (5 bases). Germline CDR1 and CDR2: SGHRS and YFSETQ. V was pared by 3 bases and J by 0 bases, with 13 bases between. The CDR3 runs to 16 residues. The DNA of the CDR3 is TGCGCCAGCAGCTCCGACAGAGGGTACTCTGGAAACACCATATATTTT. Translated: CASSSDRGYSGNTIYF.

In this sample, this clonotype turned up many times. As DNA, the CDR3 is TGTGCCAGCGCCCCCACCGGGAGGCTTTCCTACAATGAGCAGTTCTTC. Translation: CASAPTGRLSYNEQFF. The chain carries TRBV28 and TRBJ2-1; 7 bases align to TRBD2. Germline assignment: CDR1 MDHEN and CDR2 SYDVKM. V lost 8 bases, J lost 1 base, and 11 bases stayed unmatched. There are 16 residues in the CDR3.

This CDR3 is CASSSGTAAYEQYF. CDR3 nucleotide sequence: TGTGCCAGCAGCTCAGGGACAGCAGCCTACGAGCAGTACTTC. The chain joins TRBV5-6 to TRBJ2-7; 7 nucleotides line up with TRBD1. CDR3 length: 14 residues. V lost 3 bases to trimming and J lost 2 bases; unmatched junction nucleotides: 5. The V gene's germline CDR1 is SGHDT and CDR2 YYEEEE.

This clonotype was counted ten times or more. The rearrangement links TRBV30 to TRBJ1-1; 8 bases match TRBD1. Germline assignment: CDR1 GTSNPN and CDR2 SVGIG (reference sequence). V trimming: 4 bases; J trimming: 5 bases; junction bases outside the gene matches: 9. This CDR3 has 14 residues. CDR3 DNA sequence: TGTGCCTGGAATGGACAGGGAGGGGGGACTGAAGCTTTCTTT. This codes for CAWNGQGGGTEAFF. Filled out from reference TRBV30 and TRBJ1-1, the complete variable domain reads SQTIHQWPATLVQPVGSPLSLECTVEGTSNPNLYWYRQAAGRGLQLLFYSVGIGQISSEVPQNLSASRPQDRQFILSSKKLLLSDSGFYLCAWNGQGGGTEAFFGQGTRLTVV.

The chain links TRBV20-1 to TRBJ2-1, with 9 bases aligning to TRBD2. The CDR3 consists of 16 residues. Germline loops: CDR1 DFQATT, CDR2 SNEGSKA (reference sequence). The V segment lost 0 bases and the J segment 2 bases; nucleotides outside the gene matches: 5. CDR3 loop: CSARDKSSGTYNEQFF. The CDR3 coding sequence is TGCAGTGCTAGAGATAAATCTAGCGGGACCTACAATGAGCAGTTCTTC.

This chain connects TRBV7-8 to TRBJ2-7; D gene unclear. V lost 7 bases and J 1 base, leaving 14 bases between the germline ends. The germline CDR1 and CDR2 sequences are SGHVS and FQNEAQ. This CDR3 has 14 amino acids. The CDR3 region has the DNA TGTGCCAGCACCAAAAGGCCAGATTCCTACGAGCAGTACTTC. Amino acids: CASTKRPDSYEQYF.

The rearrangement joins TRBV5-1 to TRBJ1-1; unclear D gene. The germline V gene encodes CDR1 SGHRS and CDR2 YFSETQ. The CDR3 has 15 amino acids. Trimming cost V 1 base and J 1 base, with 11 bases left between them. In DNA form, the CDR3 reads TGCGCCAGCAGCTTGCGGGTCGGTGGGAACACTGAAGCTTTCTTT. It codes for CASSLRVGGNTEAFF. The variable domain in full, with the rest retrieved from reference TRBV5-1 and TRBJ1-1, is KAGVTQTPRYLIKTRGQQVTLSCSPISGHRSVSWYQQTPGQGLQFLFEYFSETQRNKGNFPGRFSGRQFSNSRSEMNVSTLELGDSALYLCASSLRVGGNTEAFFGQGTRLTVV.

This clonotype showed up many times. CDR3 amino acids: CASSLLARGLDEQYF. For the CDR3, the DNA is TGTGCCAGCAGTTTACTCGCCAGGGGGCTGGACGAGCAGTACTTC. V gene TRBV28 combines with J gene TRBJ2-7, with 8 bases fitting TRBD1. Trimming took 2 bases from V and 5 from J; bases not matched to a gene: 8. CDR3 size: 15 residues. Germline V gives CDR1 MDHEN, CDR2 SYDVKM.

The chain joins TRBV27 to TRBJ2-6; D is ambiguous. Germline CDR1 is MNHEY and CDR2 is SMNVEV (reference sequence). The CDR3 has 13 residues. V dropped 6 bases and J dropped 4 bases, with 7 bases sitting between them. CDR3 DNA sequence: TGTGCCAGCAGCTTCCCCGGGGCCAACGTCCTGACTTTC. It translates to CASSFPGANVLTF.

This clonotype occurred a few times. The V gene is TRBV6-1, the J gene TRBJ1-2; TRBD1 agrees at 7 bases. CDR1 is MNHNS, CDR2 SASEGT, per germline. This CDR3 region has 14 residues. V gave up 6 bases and J gave up 4 bases; unmatched junction bases: 8. The CDR3 reads CASSLTGYGYGYTF. CDR3 bases: TGTGCCAGCAGCTTGACAGGGTATGGCTATGGCTACACCTTC.

This clonotype was found once. This may arise from a read error, as a much more abundant clone is one base away. V usage is TRBV4-3 and J usage is TRBJ1-1; D uncertain. Germline lookup yields CDR1 LGHNA and CDR2 YSLEER. The CDR3 consists of 14 residues. Trimming stripped 0 bases from V and 1 base from J, with 6 bases between. As DNA, the CDR3 is TGCGCCAGCAGCCAAGATGTGGGGAACACTGAAGCTTTCTTT. Protein: CASSQDVGNTEAFF.

This clonotype was observed a handful of times. The V gene is TRBV7-8, the J gene TRBJ2-1; D unresolved. V was cut by 3 bases and J by 4 bases, with 7 bases left in between. Germline lookup yields CDR1 SGHVS and CDR2 FQNEAQ. The CDR3 spans 13 residues. The CDR3 DNA reads TGTGCCAGCAGCTTGAACGGATACAATGAGCAGTTCTTC. It translates to CASSLNGYNEQFF. The variable domain in full, with the rest retrieved from reference TRBV7-8 and TRBJ2-1, is GAGVSQSPRYKVAKRGQDVALRCDPISGHVSLFWYQQALGQGPEFLTYFQNEAQLDKSGLPSDRFFAERPEGSVSTLKIQRTQQEDSAVYLCASSLNGYNEQFFGPGTRLTVL.

This clonotype has ten or more counts. This chain connects TRBV6-5 to TRBJ2-5, with no clear D. From germline, CDR1 is MNHEY and CDR2 SVGAGI. The CDR3 totals 13 residues. Trimming stripped 2 bases from V and 5 bases from J, with 9 bases between. The CDR3 here is CASSYENVETQYF. The CDR3 bases are TGTGCCAGCAGTTACGAAAATGTGGAGACCCAGTACTTC.

Remarks on this clonotype: A junction boundary mismatches the germline segment, possibly from a read error. V and J are TRBV12-3 or TRBV12-4 and TRBJ2-5, with D possibly TRBD1 on 5 matching bases. The CDR3 has 14 amino acids. The CDR3: CASSFQGVQETRYF. The CDR3 DNA reads TGTGCCAGTTCCTTCCAGGGCGTCCAAGAGACCCGGTACTTC.

The gene calls are TRBV11-2 and TRBJ1-5, with D hard to call. The ends were cut back, 2 bases at V and 5 bases at J, with 13 bases in the middle. This CDR3 comprises 15 residues. CDR1 is SGHAT, CDR2 FQNNGV, per germline. CDR3 sequence (DNA): TGTGCCAGCAGCTTATCGGCCGACGGCCATCAGCCCCAGCATTTT. It translates to CASSLSADGHQPQHF. Using reference TRBV11-2 and TRBJ1-5 for the parts outside the CDR3, the full variable domain is EAGVAQSPRYKIIEKRQSVAFWCNPISGHATLYWYQQILGQGPKLLIQFQNNGVVDDSQLPKDRFSAERLKGVDSTLKIQPAKLEDSAVYLCASSLSADGHQPQHFGDGTRLSIL.

This clonotype was seen ten or more times. The genes are TRBV30 and TRBJ1-2; D unclear. V was clipped by 0 bases and J by 11 bases, with 10 bases between them. Looked up from germline, CDR1 is GTSNPN and CDR2 is SVGIG (reference sequence). The CDR3 spans 11 residues. The CDR3: CAWSVRLGYTF. CDR3 DNA sequence: TGTGCCTGGAGTGTCCGACTAGGGTACACCTTC.

The chain employs TRBV7-8 and TRBJ1-2; TRBD1 matches at 7 bases. Germline V CDR1 and CDR2: SGHVS, FQNEAQ. The length of the CDR3 is 15 residues. Trimming cost V 5 bases and J 5 bases; bases outside gene matches: 11. The CDR3 loop is CASSPQTGMEYGYTF. The CDR3 nucleotides read TGTGCCAGCAGCCCGCAGACAGGGATGGAGTATGGCTACACCTTC.

This clonotype was found many times. The V and J genes are TRBV5-1 and TRBJ2-7, with D perhaps matching TRBD1 (5 bases). The germline CDR1 and CDR2 sequences are SGHRS and YFSETQ. The CDR3 runs 12 residues. V was cut by 3 bases and J by 7 bases, with 11 bases left in between. In DNA, the CDR3 is TGCGCCAGCAGCTCAGGGTCGTGGGAGCAGTACTTC. Protein: CASSSGSWEQYF.